A single sample is the source of the 16 T cell receptor beta chains below, sequenced in a study of shared clonotypes between healthy human individuals. Naive CD8 cells were CD45RO-negative, positively selected for CCR7, excluding terminally differentiated effector memory CD45RA+ cells. Sequencing was performed with immunoSEQ multiplex PCR; in TCRdb, only in-frame clones are kept and a portion is missing. Found here are about 2.2 million clones, approximately 94% of them singletons; the top ten hold 1.5% to 2%. Sequencing used naive CD8+ T cells from PBMCs. The receptor source for this set is a man younger than 35 in good health. Some clones in this sample may be carry-over from other donors' samples.

Here the CDR3 DNA reads TGCGCCAGCAGCCAAGATTGGGGGCCTGGAAACACCATATATTTT. It translates to CASSQDWGPGNTIYF. The chain is built from TRBV4-1 and TRBJ1-3, with a tentative D call TRBD1 (6 bases). Germline values: CDR1 MGHRA, CDR2 YSYEKL. V lost 0 bases and J lost 2, with 8 bases in between. This CDR3 spans 15 amino acids.

Note on this clone: A single base separates this from a much larger clone, so it may be a read error. The chain carries TRBV25-1 and TRBJ2-5; TRBD2 might be the D (5 bases). This CDR3 spans 11 amino acids. Germline CDR1 and CDR2: MGHDK and SYGVNS. Trimming stripped 4 bases from V and 5 bases from J, with 5 bases between. The CDR3 bases are TGTGCCAGCAGTGCGGGGGAGACCCAGTACTTC. Protein sequence: CASSAGETQYF.

The chain recombines TRBV15 with TRBJ2-1; weak D call: TRBD2 (6 bases). V lost 5 bases and J lost 0, with 17 bases in between. Looked up from germline, CDR1 is LNHNV and CDR2 is YYDKDF (reference sequence). CDR3 length equals 17 residues. CDR3: CATSPGLATSSYNEQFF. For the CDR3, the DNA is TGTGCCACCAGCCCCGGGTTAGCGACTAGCTCCTACAATGAGCAGTTCTTC.

V and J are TRBV10-2 and TRBJ2-1, with D possibly called TRBD1 or TRBD2 (5 bases each). Germline V lookup: CDR1 WSHSY, CDR2 SAAADI. V gave up 6 bases and J gave up 6 bases, with 6 bases separating them. The CDR3 has 11 amino acids. The CDR3 DNA reads TGCGCCAGCAGGAGGGGCAATGAGCAGTTCTTC. Protein product: CASRRGNEQFF.

The chain joins TRBV7-8 to TRBJ1-1, with unresolved D. The ends were cut back, 5 bases at V and 4 bases at J, with 17 bases in the middle. This CDR3 comprises 15 residues. Germline CDR1 is SGHVS and CDR2 is FQNEAQ. CDR3 sequence: CASSPSGDGVTEAFF. DNA of the CDR3: TGTGCCAGCAGCCCGAGCGGGGATGGAGTCACTGAAGCTTTCTTT. Filled out from reference TRBV7-8 and TRBJ1-1, the complete variable domain reads GAGVSQSPRYKVAKRGQDVALRCDPISGHVSLFWYQQALGQGPEFLTYFQNEAQLDKSGLPSDRFFAERPEGSVSTLKIQRTQQEDSAVYLCASSPSGDGVTEAFFGQGTRLTVV.

The chain uses TRBV30 and TRBJ2-1; no definite D call. From germline, CDR1 is GTSNPN and CDR2 SVGIG (reference sequence). The CDR3 is 14 residues long. Trimming pared 0 bases from V and 6 bases from J, leaving 12 bases between. The CDR3 nucleotides read TGTGCCTGGAGTGTACTATTAGTCGGCAATGAGCAGTTCTTC. The encoded protein is CAWSVLLVGNEQFF.

The J gene is TRBJ2-7, the V gene TRBV27, with D maybe TRBD2 (6 bases). The V end lost 10 bases, the J end lost 4 bases, and 23 bases lay between the germline ends. Germline values: CDR1 MNHEY, CDR2 SMNVEV (reference sequence). The CDR3 contains 15 residues. CDR3 DNA: TGTGCCACTAACCTACCCCACGGGAGAACTTACGAGCAGTACTTC. Translation gives CATNLPHGRTYEQYF.

The chain combines TRBV14 with TRBJ2-2; no definite D call. With 4 bases removed from V and 8 bases from J, the gap between germline ends came to 11 bases. Germline V lookup: CDR1 SGHDN, CDR2 FVKESK. The CDR3 loop spans 13 amino acids. The CDR3: CASSPWGSGELFF. The CDR3, as DNA: TGTGCCAGCAGCCCGTGGGGTTCTGGGGAGCTGTTTTTT.

Worth noting for this clone: Additional DNA sequences in this sample encode the identical CDR3. This chain connects TRBV27 to TRBJ1-5; D is undetermined. This CDR3 has 13 amino acids. CDR1 is MNHEY and CDR2 is SMNVEV in the germline V gene (reference sequence). V lost 5 bases to trimming and J lost 4 bases, with 9 bases between them. As DNA, the CDR3 is TGTGCCAGCAGTCCAGGTGGGAATCAGCCCCAGCATTTT. Translated: CASSPGGNQPQHF.

The chain's CDR3 is CASSLARGEAGNQPQHF. CDR3 in DNA: TGTGCCAGCAGCTTAGCGCGAGGGGAGGCGGGCAATCAGCCCCAGCATTTT. The rearrangement uses TRBV7-9 and TRBJ1-5, with D possibly being TRBD1 (5 bases). From germline, CDR1 is SEHNR and CDR2 FQNEAQ (reference sequence). The CDR3 length is 17 residues. Trimming stripped 0 bases from V and 2 bases from J, with 14 bases between.

The J gene is TRBJ2-2, the V gene TRBV27, with D maybe TRBD1 (6 bases). There are 16 residues in the CDR3. Trimming removed 4 bases from V and 4 bases from J, with 16 bases in between. Germline CDR1 is MNHEY and CDR2 is SMNVEV (reference sequence). DNA of the CDR3: TGTGCCAGCAGTTCGGGACCAGGGGCGGGCACCGGGGAGCTGTTTTTT. The encoded protein is CASSSGPGAGTGELFF.

DNA for the CDR3: TGTGCCAGCAGTGAAATGGGATTAGCCAAAAACATTCAGTACTTC. It is translated as CASSEMGLAKNIQYF. V is TRBV6-1 and J is TRBJ2-4, with D hard to call. The CDR3 extends over 15 amino acids. V was pared by 2 bases and J by 0 bases, with 8 bases between. The germline V gene has CDR1 MNHNS and CDR2 SASEGT.

This clone came up once. The V gene is TRBV27, the J gene TRBJ1-2; 10 nucleotides match TRBD1. Germline V gene sequence: CDR1 MNHEY, CDR2 SMNVEV (reference sequence). The CDR3 runs to 16 residues. The trim removed 2 bases at V and 4 bases at J, leaving 7 bases unmatched. The DNA of the CDR3 is TGTGCCAGCAGTTTAACGGGACAGGGGCCCACCTATGGCTACACCTTC. It yields the protein CASSLTGQGPTYGYTF.

The V gene is TRBV4-3, the J gene TRBJ2-3; 7 bases line up with TRBD2. This CDR3 spans 17 amino acids. J gave up 5 bases and V 1 base, and 12 bases lay outside the gene matches. Germline V gene data show CDR1 as LGHNA and CDR2 as YSLEER. CDR3 in amino acids: CASSQGLSEAGKDTQYF. Here the CDR3 DNA reads TGCGCCAGCAGCCAAGGGTTGAGTGAAGCGGGGAAAGATACGCAGTATTTT.

The J gene is TRBJ1-2, the V gene TRBV27; tentative D call: TRBD1 (5 bases). V was cut by 5 bases and J by 8 bases, with 24 bases left in between. The CDR3 totals 16 residues. CDR1 and CDR2 from the germline V gene are MNHEY and SMNVEV (reference sequence). The CDR3: CASSLTSLGGEGGYTF. The CDR3 bases are TGTGCCAGCAGTCTAACCTCCCTTGGGGGGGAAGGAGGCTACACCTTC.

On this clone itself: At one end, the junction sequence differs from germline, possibly due to a read error. The chain combines TRBV18 with TRBJ1-5; D is unresolved. Germline V CDR1 and CDR2: KGHSH, LQKENI. The CDR3 is 15 amino acids. The CDR3 here is CASSNVRDSSQPQHF. The CDR3 DNA is TGTGCCAGCTCAAACGTCAGAGATAGCAGTCAGCCCCAGCATTTT.